The 5 T cell receptor beta chains below come from one sample, sequenced in a study of blood T cell repertoires in COVID-19. The method was immunoSEQ multiplex PCR; TCRdb's version includes in-frame clones alone and lacks a portion of them. The data contain fewer than 600,000 clones, roughly nine tenths of them seen just once; the ten biggest clones take up about 0.91%. The sample was peripheral blood. The receptors here all came from a man between 18 and 29 years old with COVID-19, enrolled during active disease.

The rearrangement links TRBV10-3 to TRBJ2-1; 9 positions agree with TRBD2. The CDR3 length is 14 residues. From germline, CDR1 is ENHRY and CDR2 SYGVKD. J was trimmed by 9 bases and V by 7 bases; bases with no gene match: 10. CDR3 sequence: CAIKAGGGVSEQFF. In DNA, the CDR3 is TGTGCCATCAAGGCCGGCGGGGGGGTAAGTGAGCAGTTCTTC.

The V call is TRBV18, the J call TRBJ1-4; D gene unclear. Trimming removed 0 bases from V and 6 bases from J, with 23 bases in between. Looked up from germline, CDR1 is KGHSH and CDR2 is LQKENI. This CDR3 contains 19 residues. CDR3 sequence: CASSPPGRSILRVDEKLFF. In DNA, the CDR3 is TGTGCCAGCTCACCACCTGGGAGATCAATCCTCCGAGTGGATGAAAAACTGTTTTTT.

This clone came up a few times. This sequence joins TRBV30 and TRBJ2-5, with TRBD2 as a possible D gene (6 bases). Germline V lookup: CDR1 GTSNPN, CDR2 SVGIG (reference sequence). The CDR3 runs to 13 residues. The germline V and J ends were trimmed by 0 bases and 7 bases, with 12 bases remaining between them. Here the CDR3 DNA reads TGTGCCTGGAGTGTCCACCGGGGGAGGACCCAGTACTTC. It codes for CAWSVHRGRTQYF.

Of note for this clone: The identical CDR3 is also encoded by other nucleotide sequences in the sample. V usage is TRBV18 and J usage is TRBJ1-5; the D is unclear. The germline CDR1 and CDR2 sequences are KGHSH and LQKENI. This CDR3 contains 15 residues. V lost 3 bases and J lost 0, with 9 bases in between. For the CDR3, the DNA is TGTGCCAGCTCACCGGCAGGATATAGCAATCAGCCCCAGCATTTT. Encoded protein: CASSPAGYSNQPQHF.

The rearrangement links TRBV24-1 to TRBJ2-7; 7 bases align to TRBD1. V shed 7 bases, J shed 6 bases, and the junction held 8 bases outside the gene matches. From germline, CDR1 is KGHDR and CDR2 SFDVKD. This CDR3 has 13 residues. The CDR3 reads CATSRDSFSEQYF. CDR3 DNA sequence: TGTGCCACCAGCCGGGACAGCTTTTCCGAGCAGTACTTC.